This TCR beta chain was captured by sequencing in a study of cytomegalovirus exposure and HLA in healthy donors. Broader study findings: Altogether, around 160 TCR beta chains were recorded as cytomegalovirus-associated. Across donors, most TCRs were seen rarely, yet some public ones were widespread.

The CDR3 sequence is 11 residues long. In germline, CDR1 is MNHNS, CDR2 SASEGT. Trimming stripped 6 bases from V and 7 bases from J, with 9 bases between. The validation cohort, a group of more than 100 subjects, included the donors and was separate from the roughly 620-subject first cohort. Profiled with immunoSEQ multiplex PCR; TCRdb holds only in-frame clones, not every one. The sample carries under 150,000 clones, 70% to 90% recorded once. On this clone itself: The target antigen is unknown.

The TCR sequence derives from a man younger than 35 in good health and CMV-seropositive. The sequencing sample was made of PBMCs. The chain is built from TRBV6-1 and TRBJ1-2; D is undetermined. The CDR3 bases are TGTGCCAGCAGCGAGAGGCTTGGCTACACCTTC. It specifies CASSERLGYTF.